This T cell receptor beta chain was obtained from a study of T-cell reconstitution after alpha-beta-depleted transplantation in children. There are a few counts of this clonotype. TCRbeta library preparation incorporated unique molecular identifiers. TCRdb processed the PCR reads anew with MiXCR; each CDR3 protein has one entry. Among over 550,000 distinct CDR3 sequences listed, about 11% were seen once. Deletions cut 1 base from V and 2 bases from J, with 14 bases between. CDR1 is SGDLS, CDR2 YYNGEE, per germline. This CDR3 is 16 amino acids long. This chain uses TRBV9 with TRBJ2-3; D may match TRBD1 or TRBD2 (5 bases each). The TCR originated in a human donor who donated a stem cell graft to a child with acute myeloid leukemia. The source was PBMCs from the stem cell graft donor, collected from the stem cell graft. In DNA form, the CDR3 reads TGTGCCAGCAGCGTAATGGGGGAGAGGTTCACAGATACGCAGTATTTT. It is translated as CASSVMGERFTDTQYF.